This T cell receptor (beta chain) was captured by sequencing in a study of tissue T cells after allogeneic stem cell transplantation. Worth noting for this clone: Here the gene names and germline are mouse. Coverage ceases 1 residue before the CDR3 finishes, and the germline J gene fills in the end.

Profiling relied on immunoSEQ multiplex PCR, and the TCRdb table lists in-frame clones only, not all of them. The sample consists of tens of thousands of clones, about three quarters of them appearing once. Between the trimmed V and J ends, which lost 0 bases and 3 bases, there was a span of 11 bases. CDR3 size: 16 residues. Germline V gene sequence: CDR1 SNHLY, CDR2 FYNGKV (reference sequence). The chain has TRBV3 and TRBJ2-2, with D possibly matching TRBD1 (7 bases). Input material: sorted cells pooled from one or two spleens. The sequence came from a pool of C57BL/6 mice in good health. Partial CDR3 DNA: TGTGCCAGCAGCTTAGCAGGGGGCAGGGACACCGGGCAGCTCTAC. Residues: CASSLAGGRDTGQLY. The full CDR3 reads CASSLAGGRDTGQLYF.